The rows below give T cell receptor beta chains drawn from one sample of a study of T-cell reconstitution after alpha-beta-depleted transplantation in children. TCRdb reanalysed the PCR reads using MiXCR and keeps one entry per CDR3 protein. The profile shows about 580,000 distinct CDR3 sequences, approximately 22% of them singletons. The source was PBMCs, mostly from graft donor cells, collected 360 days after TCRalphabeta/CD19-depleted stem cell transplant. The receptors shown here come from a boy less than two years old who had a stem cell transplant for acute myeloid leukemia, so the T cells may come from the graft donor. Both conserved end residues are part of each CDR3. A D gene is named only where the DNA matches it firmly. Clone sizes are given selectively: once, few, many, or a class where the clone is expanded.

>NA|TRBJ2-5|many|TRBV6-2/TRBV6-3
CASRWRTETQYF
TGTGCCAGCAGGTGGAGGACAGAGACCCAGTACTTC
>NA|TRBJ2-3|NA|TRBV20-1
CSALSGLGTDTQYF
TGCAGTGCATTATCCGGCCTCGGCACAGATACGCAGTATTTT
>TRBD1|TRBJ1-1|NA|TRBV20-1
CSARDRSGPHTEAFF
TGCAGTGCAAGGGACAGGTCGGGCCCCCACACTGAAGCTTTCTTT
>TRBD2|TRBJ2-5|NA|TRBV20-1
CSARDPSGLLETQYF
TGCAGTGCTAGAGATCCTAGCGGCCTGCTGGAGACCCAGTACTTC
>TRBD2|TRBJ2-5|NA|TRBV7-2
CASSSSSGGAGGTQYF
TGTGCCAGCAGCTCCAGCAGCGGGGGGGCTGGAGGGACCCAGTACTTC
>NA|TRBJ2-3|few|TRBV12-3/TRBV12-4
CASSRTGSADTQYF
TGTGCCAGCAGTCGTACAGGGTCGGCAGATACGCAGTATTTT
>NA|TRBJ2-1|NA|TRBV5-1
CASSLLRGPIAEQFF
TGCGCCAGCAGCCTACTTAGGGGTCCAATTGCTGAGCAGTTCTTC
>NA|TRBJ1-2|few|TRBV6-1
CASSDAVNYGYTF
TGTGCCAGCAGTGATGCCGTTAACTATGGCTACACCTTC
>NA|TRBJ2-7|NA|TRBV5-1
CASSLASLLDEQYF
TGCGCCAGCAGCTTGGCAAGCCTTTTGGACGAGCAGTACTTC
>TRBD1|TRBJ1-2|NA|TRBV6-1
CASSRDRGSANYGYTF
TGTGCCAGCAGCCGGGACAGGGGATCGGCTAACTATGGCTACACCTTC
>NA|TRBJ1-5|NA|TRBV7-8
CASSLMGAGQPQHF
TGTGCCAGCAGCTTAATGGGGGCCGGTCAGCCCCAGCATTTT
>TRBD1|TRBJ2-3|few|TRBV20-1
CSASGQGVIDTQYF
TGCAGTGCTTCGGGACAGGGGGTCATAGATACGCAGTATTTT
>NA|TRBJ2-1|NA|TRBV12-3/TRBV12-4
CASSFELYNEQFF
TGTGCCAGCAGTTTCGAGTTATACAATGAGCAGTTCTTC
>TRBD1|TRBJ1-1|NA|TRBV2
CASLGERTGGTEAFF
TGTGCCAGCCTGGGAGAGAGGACAGGTGGCACTGAAGCTTTCTTT
>NA|TRBJ2-1|few|TRBV20-1
CSAVGVTLNNEQFF
TGCAGTGCTGTTGGGGTTACCTTAAACAATGAGCAGTTCTTC
>TRBD1|TRBJ2-7|NA|TRBV6-5
CASSFTGTGEGMQYF
TGTGCCAGCAGTTTTACCGGGACAGGGGAAGGAATGCAATACTTC
>NA|TRBJ1-6|many|TRBV27
CASSFVGAHSPLHF
TGTGCCAGCAGTTTTGTGGGGGCTCATTCACCCCTCCACTTT
>NA|TRBJ2-6|few|TRBV5-1
CASSIRQAGANVLTF
TGCGCCAGCAGCATAAGACAGGCTGGGGCCAACGTCCTGACTTTC
>NA|TRBJ2-3|NA|TRBV20-1
CSSRGQRRGLSTDTQYF
TGCAGCTCCCGGGGACAACGTAGGGGCCTTAGCACAGATACGCAGTATTTT
>TRBD1|TRBJ2-5|NA|TRBV7-9
CASSTRTGGTSMETQYF
TGTGCCAGCAGCACTAGGACAGGTGGGACGTCTATGGAGACCCAGTACTTC
>NA|TRBJ1-1|NA|TRBV4-3
CASSQDVGERKAFF
TGCGCCAGCAGCCAAGATGTAGGGGAGCGCAAAGCTTTCTTT
>NA|TRBJ1-1|many|TRBV3-1
CASSENSGETEAFF
TGTGCCAGCAGCGAGAACAGCGGAGAGACTGAAGCTTTCTTT
>NA|TRBJ2-1|many|TRBV5-1
CASSFGTHNNEQFF
TGCGCCAGCAGCTTCGGGACACATAACAATGAGCAGTTCTTC
>NA|TRBJ1-5|NA|TRBV24-1
CATSDWTYSNQPQHF
TGTGCCACCAGTGATTGGACCTATAGCAATCAGCCCCAGCATTTT
>TRBD2|TRBJ2-7|NA|TRBV5-6
CASSLVFSPSGGSYEQYF
TGTGCCAGCAGCTTAGTATTCTCTCCGAGCGGGGGGTCCTACGAGCAGTACTTC
>TRBD1|TRBJ1-2|few|TRBV28
CASSSPGTGDYGYTF
TGTGCCAGCAGTTCTCCCGGGACAGGGGACTATGGCTACACCTTC
>NA|TRBJ2-1|few|TRBV10-3
CAISEASASSYNEQFF
TGTGCCATCAGTGAAGCATCTGCGAGCTCCTACAATGAGCAGTTCTTC
>NA|TRBJ1-3|NA|TRBV5-1
CASSVPVGSGNTIYF
TGCGCCAGCAGCGTACCAGTGGGGTCTGGAAACACCATATATTTT
>TRBD1|TRBJ2-7|NA|TRBV20-1
CSASRTGRAYEQYF
TGCAGTGCCTCCAGGACAGGACGGGCCTACGAGCAGTACTTC
>NA|TRBJ1-5|many|TRBV7-2
CASTLTLTGSNQPQHF
TGTGCCAGCACCCTTACCCTAACAGGTAGCAATCAGCCCCAGCATTTT
>NA|TRBJ2-5|few|TRBV28
CASSLTRGQETQYF
TGTGCCAGCAGTTTGACTAGAGGGCAAGAGACCCAGTACTTC
>TRBD1|TRBJ1-6|many|TRBV6-2/TRBV6-3
CASSYLQGGSRSSYNSPLHF
TGTGCCAGCAGTTATCTCCAGGGGGGAAGCAGGAGCTCCTATAATTCACCCCTCCACTTT
>TRBD2|TRBJ2-5|many|TRBV28
CASSLLGLAETQYF
TGTGCCAGCAGTTTATTAGGACTAGCAGAGACCCAGTACTTC
>NA|TRBJ2-1|NA|TRBV7-8
CASSLEAGAPYNEQFF
TGTGCCAGCAGCTTAGAGGCTGGGGCTCCCTACAATGAGCAGTTCTTC
>NA|TRBJ1-1|few|TRBV28
CASRSGTTEAFF
TGTGCCAGCAGATCCGGGACGACTGAAGCTTTCTTT
>NA|TRBJ2-1|few|TRBV12-3/TRBV12-4
CASSLDPGMVQFF
TGTGCCAGCAGTTTAGATCCGGGGATGGTGCAGTTCTTC
>NA|TRBJ1-2|few|TRBV6-5
CASSSPRAAEEYGYTF
TGTGCCAGCAGTTCCCCTCGGGCCGCCGAAGAGTATGGCTACACCTTC
>NA|TRBJ1-1|NA|TRBV20-1
CSASDRNTEAFF
TGCAGTGCTTCGGACAGGAACACTGAAGCTTTCTTT
>NA|TRBJ2-1|NA|TRBV7-2
CASSLDLRLSSNEQFF
TGTGCCAGCAGCTTAGACCTCCGTCTGTCCAGCAATGAGCAGTTCTTC
>NA|TRBJ2-1|NA|TRBV7-2
CASSPRVWGSAGNEQFF
TGTGCCAGCAGCCCCAGGGTTTGGGGTAGCGCGGGAAATGAGCAGTTCTTC
>TRBD1|TRBJ1-1|NA|TRBV10-2
CASTPGQAIEAFF
TGCGCCAGCACACCGGGACAGGCGATCGAAGCTTTCTTT
>NA|TRBJ2-5|many|TRBV5-1
CASSLAEETQYF
TGCGCCAGCAGCTTGGCCGAGGAGACCCAGTACTTC
>TRBD2|TRBJ2-3|NA|TRBV29-1
CSVDPSGNTQYF
TGCAGCGTTGATCCTAGCGGGAATACGCAGTATTTT
>TRBD1|TRBJ2-7|NA|TRBV20-1
CSVADRGGYEQYF
TGCAGTGTCGCAGACAGGGGGGGTTACGAGCAGTACTTC
>NA|TRBJ2-5|many|TRBV7-9
CASTPHFLGPIETQYF
TGTGCCAGCACCCCCCATTTCTTGGGGCCGATAGAGACCCAGTACTTC
>NA|TRBJ1-6|NA|TRBV7-2
CASSPSLGDSPLHF
TGTGCCAGCAGCCCCTCATTGGGGGATTCACCCCTCCACTTT
>NA|TRBJ2-5|NA|TRBV4-2
CASSEVGAFGVQTQYF
TGTGCCAGCAGCGAAGTTGGGGCTTTCGGTGTTCAGACCCAGTACTTC
>NA|TRBJ2-1|many|TRBV18
CASSPLNGPYNEQFF
TGTGCCAGCTCACCGCTTAATGGTCCCTACAATGAGCAGTTCTTC
>TRBD2|TRBJ2-1|many|TRBV20-1
CSAPSSGGAGEQFF
TGCAGTGCCCCTTCTAGCGGGGGGGCCGGTGAGCAGTTCTTC
>NA|TRBJ1-5|few|TRBV21-1
CASSKSRGRNQPQHF
TGTGCCAGCAGCAAAAGCCGGGGGCGCAATCAGCCCCAGCATTTT
>NA|TRBJ1-5|NA|TRBV12-3/TRBV12-4
CASSGEQTQPQHF
TGTGCCAGCAGTGGGGAACAAACTCAGCCCCAGCATTTT
>TRBD2|TRBJ2-3|few|TRBV12-3/TRBV12-4
CASSPRTSGVRDTQYF
TGTGCCAGCAGTCCCAGGACTAGCGGGGTTAGAGATACGCAGTATTTT
>TRBD2|TRBJ2-1|few|TRBV10-3
CAISESELAVYNEQFF
TGTGCCATCAGTGAGTCGGAACTAGCGGTATACAATGAGCAGTTCTTC